These 22 T cell receptor beta chains share one sample of origin, sequenced in a study of blood T cell repertoires in COVID-19. Assay: immunoSEQ multiplex PCR; the TCRdb copy retains only in-frame clones and omits some. The table has hundreds of thousands of clones, about 83% seen once; the top ten hold around 7.2%. The specimen sequenced was peripheral blood. These TCRs come from a woman between 50 and 59 years old with acute or convalescent COVID-19.

The chain has TRBV27 and TRBJ1-1; D perhaps matches TRBD1 (5 bases). V was clipped by 4 bases and J by 3 bases, with 15 bases between them. CDR3 length equals 15 residues. Germline V gives CDR1 MNHEY, CDR2 SMNVEV (reference sequence). The CDR3 reads CASSSGRREDTEAFF. DNA for the CDR3: TGTGCCAGCAGTTCCGGCCGCAGGGAAGACACTGAAGCTTTCTTT.

This clone was seen a handful of times. The CDR3 loop reads CASSPLAGGTYEQYF. The CDR3 nucleotides are TGTGCCAGCTCACCACTAGCGGGAGGGACCTACGAGCAGTACTTC. The chain combines TRBV18 with TRBJ2-7, with 11 nucleotides matching TRBD2. With V trimmed by 1 base and J by 2 bases, 1 base remained unmatched. Germline V gives CDR1 KGHSH, CDR2 LQKENI. The CDR3 covers 15 residues.

The rearrangement uses TRBV10-1 and TRBJ2-3, with 16 nucleotides matching TRBD2. V was pared by 7 bases and J by 3 bases, with 10 bases of the junction left unmatched. Germline V gene sequence: CDR1 WNHNN, CDR2 SYGVQD (reference sequence). The CDR3 runs to 18 residues. DNA for the CDR3: TGCGCCAGCAACTCCGGGACTAGCGGGGGGGTTAGTACAGATACGCAGTATTTT. Protein product: CASNSGTSGGVSTDTQYF.

The chain is built from TRBV28 and TRBJ1-2; D is unclear. V was cut by 3 bases and J by 4 bases, with 21 bases left in between. CDR1 MDHEN and CDR2 SYDVKM come from the germline V gene. The CDR3 length is 17 residues. The CDR3, as DNA: TGTGCCAGCAGTTTGAATCTGTTGGTCAGTTACACCTATGGCTACACCTTC. Translation: CASSLNLLVSYTYGYTF.

The chain combines TRBV6-5 with TRBJ2-7, with 9 bases lining up with TRBD1. Germline loops: CDR1 MNHEY, CDR2 SVGAGI. The V segment lost 8 bases and the J segment 0 bases; nucleotides outside the gene matches: 8. There are 15 residues in the CDR3. CDR3 sequence reads: CASAWGTGSSYEQYF. CDR3 DNA: TGTGCCAGCGCATGGGGGACAGGGAGCTCCTACGAGCAGTACTTC.

The gene calls are TRBV29-1 and TRBJ2-3, with D perhaps TRBD2 (6 bases). The CDR3 totals 13 residues. Germline V gene lookup returns CDR1 SQVTM and CDR2 ANQGSEA. Trimming stripped 3 bases from V and 6 bases from J, with 13 bases between. The CDR3 sequence: CSVDRRAADTQYF. DNA for the CDR3: TGCAGCGTTGATAGGAGGGCAGCGGATACGCAGTATTTT.

This chain joins TRBV19 and TRBJ2-1, with TRBD1 as a possible D gene (7 bases). The ends were cut back, 5 bases at V and 2 bases at J, with 10 bases in the middle. Per the germline V gene, CDR1 is LNHDA and CDR2 is SQIVND (reference sequence). The CDR3 contains 14 residues. This CDR3 is CASSGRGAYNEQFF. In DNA form, the CDR3 reads TGTGCCAGTAGTGGCAGGGGGGCCTACAATGAGCAGTTCTTC.

This sequence joins TRBV4-3 and TRBJ1-4, with D possibly TRBD1 on 6 matching bases. V was clipped by 4 bases and J by 5 bases, with 8 bases between them. Per germline, CDR1 LGHNA and CDR2 YSLEER. The CDR3 loop spans 13 amino acids. CDR3 coding DNA: TGCGCCAGCAGCCGGCAGGGGAATGAAAAACTGTTTTTT. This codes for CASSRQGNEKLFF.

Only one count was recorded for this clone. This rearrangement joins TRBV5-1 to TRBJ2-3; 7 bases map to TRBD1. CDR3 length equals 18 residues. The J segment lost 0 bases and the V segment lost 0 bases, leaving 10 bases of the junction unmatched. The germline V gene has CDR1 SGHRS and CDR2 YFSETQ. CDR3 nucleotide sequence: TGCGCCAGCAGCTTGGGAAGTACTGGGACAGCTAGCACAGATACGCAGTATTTT. Its protein is CASSLGSTGTASTDTQYF.

The rearrangement uses TRBV30 and TRBJ1-5; 7 bases line up with TRBD1. Germline assignment: CDR1 GTSNPN and CDR2 SVGIG (reference sequence). V dropped 2 bases and J dropped 4; count of bases not matched to a gene: 2. The CDR3 extends over 13 amino acids. The CDR3 sequence is CAWSPTGNQPQHF. DNA of the CDR3: TGTGCCTGGAGTCCGACAGGGAATCAGCCCCAGCATTTT.

This rearrangement joins TRBV7-9 to TRBJ1-1, with a possible D match to TRBD1 (5 bases). The germline CDR1 and CDR2 sequences are SEHNR and FQNEAQ (reference sequence). Deletions cut 1 base from V and 6 bases from J, with 12 bases between. The CDR3 is made up of 14 amino acids. CDR3 region: CASSLVLTAPEAFF. The DNA for the CDR3 is TGTGCCAGCAGCTTAGTTCTGACAGCCCCTGAAGCTTTCTTT.

The chain joins TRBV2 to TRBJ2-1, with a tentative D call TRBD1 (6 bases). V lost 5 bases and J 9 bases, leaving 17 bases between the germline ends. The CDR3 has 14 amino acids. Germline lookup yields CDR1 SNHLY and CDR2 FYNNEI. In DNA form, the CDR3 reads TGTGCCAGCAGTATTCATCGGACAGCAAGTGAGCAGTTCTTC. This translates into CASSIHRTASEQFF.

The chain carries TRBV15 and TRBJ1-1, with no clear D. Germline V gives CDR1 LNHNV, CDR2 YYDKDF (reference sequence). The ends were cut back, 7 bases at V and 2 bases at J, with 11 bases in the middle. The CDR3 is 13 amino acids. DNA for the CDR3: TGTGCCACCACTTTGCCGCGAAACACTGAAGCTTTCTTT. Translated: CATTLPRNTEAFF. Combining the CDR3 with reference TRBV15 and TRBJ1-1 gives the whole variable domain DAMVIQNPRYQVTQFGKPVTLSCSQTLNHNVMYWYQQKSSQAPKLLFHYYDKDFNNEADTPDNFQSRRPNTSFCFLDIRSPGLGDTAMYLCATTLPRNTEAFFGQGTRLTVV.

The chain recombines TRBV5-8 with TRBJ1-1; TRBD1 might be the D (5 bases). CDR3 size: 13 residues. Germline-derived CDR1 and CDR2 are SGHTS and YDEGEE. V shed 3 bases and J shed 0 bases, with 6 bases lying between them. For the CDR3, the DNA is TGTGCCAGCAGCTCGACAGTGAACACTGAAGCTTTCTTT. Its translation is CASSSTVNTEAFF.

This clone was observed a handful of times. The chain is built from TRBV28 and TRBJ2-5; TRBD1 matches at 9 bases. The germline CDR1 and CDR2 sequences are MDHEN and SYDVKM. V lost 6 bases to trimming and J lost 5 bases; unmatched junction nucleotides: 10. This CDR3 is built from 15 residues. CDR3 DNA: TGTGCCAGCAGAACCGACAGGGGGTTTTATGAGACCCAGTACTTC. Amino acids: CASRTDRGFYETQYF.

V is TRBV3-1 (or the pseudogene TRBV3-2) and J is TRBJ2-7, with a weak D call TRBD2 (5 bases). This CDR3 is built from 13 residues. Germline lookup yields CDR1 LGHDT and CDR2 YNNKEL (reference sequence). Trimming shortened V by 5 bases and J by 1 base, and 9 bases separated the two germline ends. The CDR3 DNA reads as TGTGCCAGCAGCAACGGGATTTCCTACGAGCAGTACTTC. Amino acid sequence: CASSNGISYEQYF.

The chain couples TRBV11-1 to TRBJ1-5, with a possible D match to TRBD1 (5 bases). Germline CDR1 and CDR2: SGHAT and FQDESV (reference sequence). Trimming removed 5 bases at V and 1 base at J, with 12 bases between. The CDR3 covers 15 residues. This CDR3 reads CASSAGGLSNQPQHF. The CDR3 DNA reads as TGTGCCAGCAGCGCCGGGGGGTTGAGCAATCAGCCCCAGCATTTT.

This clone was recorded once. The J gene is TRBJ2-5, the V gene TRBV6-2 or TRBV6-3; the D gene is possibly TRBD1 (6 bases). Between the trimmed V and J ends, which lost 1 base and 8 bases, there was a span of 17 bases. Germline V gene data show CDR1 as MNHEY and CDR2 as SVGEGT. This CDR3 has 15 residues. CDR3 DNA sequence: TGTGCCAGCAGTTACTTAGGACAGATAGGGGATACCCAGTACTTC. Translating gives CASSYLGQIGDTQYF.

In this sample, this clone turned up once. This chain links TRBV7-2 with TRBJ2-7, with 9 nucleotides matching TRBD1. The ends lost 8 bases at V and 7 bases at J; junction bases unmatched: 9. CDR3 size: 13 residues. CDR1 and CDR2 from the germline V gene are SGHTA and FQGNSA. Here the CDR3 DNA reads TGTGCCAGCCGGGACAGGGAAAGCAGGGAGCAGTACTTC. This translates into CASRDRESREQYF.

This clone came up a few times. The rearrangement uses TRBV10-2 and TRBJ1-5, with D perhaps matching TRBD1 (6 bases). The CDR3 totals 15 residues. With 10 bases removed from V and 6 bases from J, the gap between germline ends came to 22 bases. Germline V gene lookup returns CDR1 WSHSY and CDR2 SAAADI. The CDR3 region has the DNA TGCGCCACCAGCTCCACCGGGACACCGGGTCAGCCCCAGCATTTT. Encoded protein: CATSSTGTPGQPQHF.

The chain employs TRBV7-2 and TRBJ1-4; D unclear. The V and J ends lost 2 bases and 7 bases respectively, with 11 bases between them. This CDR3 has 14 residues. Germline CDR1 SGHTA, CDR2 FQGNSA. In DNA form, the CDR3 reads TGTGCCAGCAGCTTAAAGGAGCTGGGTGAAAAACTGTTTTTT. Its translation: CASSLKELGEKLFF.

V and J are TRBV6-5 and TRBJ2-7, with 10 bases identical to TRBD1. With V trimmed by 6 bases and J by 6 bases, 5 bases remained unmatched. Germline V gives CDR1 MNHEY, CDR2 SVGAGI. The CDR3 length is 13 residues. CDR3: CASRDRGRAEQYF. The DNA for the CDR3 is TGTGCCAGCAGAGACAGGGGGCGGGCCGAGCAGTACTTC.